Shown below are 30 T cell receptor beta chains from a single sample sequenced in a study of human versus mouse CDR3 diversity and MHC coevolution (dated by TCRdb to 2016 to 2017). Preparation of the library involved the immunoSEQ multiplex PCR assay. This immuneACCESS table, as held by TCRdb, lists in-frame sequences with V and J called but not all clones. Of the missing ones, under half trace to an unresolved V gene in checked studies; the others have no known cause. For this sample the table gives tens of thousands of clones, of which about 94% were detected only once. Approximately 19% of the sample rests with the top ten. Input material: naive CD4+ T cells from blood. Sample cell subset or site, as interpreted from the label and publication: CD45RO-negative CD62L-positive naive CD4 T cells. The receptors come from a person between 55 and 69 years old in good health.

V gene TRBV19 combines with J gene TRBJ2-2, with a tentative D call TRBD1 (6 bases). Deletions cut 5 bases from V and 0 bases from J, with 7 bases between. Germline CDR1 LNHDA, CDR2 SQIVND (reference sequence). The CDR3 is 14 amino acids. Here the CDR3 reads CASSGTSNTGELFF. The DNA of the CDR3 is TGTGCCAGTAGTGGGACATCGAACACCGGGGAGCTGTTTTTT.

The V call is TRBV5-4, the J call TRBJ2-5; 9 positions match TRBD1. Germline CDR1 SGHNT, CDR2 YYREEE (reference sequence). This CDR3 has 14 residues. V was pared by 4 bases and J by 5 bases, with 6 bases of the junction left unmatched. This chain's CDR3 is CASSPTGGRETQYF. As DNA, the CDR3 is TGTGCCAGCAGCCCGACAGGGGGTCGGGAGACCCAGTACTTC.

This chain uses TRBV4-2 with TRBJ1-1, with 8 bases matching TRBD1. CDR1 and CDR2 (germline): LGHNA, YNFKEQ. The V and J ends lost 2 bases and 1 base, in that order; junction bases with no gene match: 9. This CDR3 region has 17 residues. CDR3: CASSQNTGTGRNTEAFF. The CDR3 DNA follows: TGTGCCAGCAGCCAAAACACCGGGACAGGACGGAACACTGAAGCTTTCTTT.

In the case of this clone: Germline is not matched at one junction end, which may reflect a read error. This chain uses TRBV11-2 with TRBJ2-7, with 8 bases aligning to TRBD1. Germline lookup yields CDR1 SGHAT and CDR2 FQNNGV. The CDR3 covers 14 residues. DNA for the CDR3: TGTGCCAGCAGCATAGACAGGGGCCCCTACGAGCAGTACTTC. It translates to CASSIDRGPYEQYF.

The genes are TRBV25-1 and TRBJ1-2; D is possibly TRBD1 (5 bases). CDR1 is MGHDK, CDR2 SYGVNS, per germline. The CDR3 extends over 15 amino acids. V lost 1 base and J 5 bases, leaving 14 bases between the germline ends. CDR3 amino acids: CASSEFGAGPYGYTF. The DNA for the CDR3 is TGTGCCAGCAGTGAATTCGGAGCAGGGCCGTATGGCTACACCTTC.

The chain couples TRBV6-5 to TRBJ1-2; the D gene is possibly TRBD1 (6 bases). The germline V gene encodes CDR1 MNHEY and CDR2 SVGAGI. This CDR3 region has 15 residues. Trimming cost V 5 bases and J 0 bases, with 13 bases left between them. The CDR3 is CASSRDRSSNYGYTF. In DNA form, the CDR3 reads TGTGCCAGCAGTCGCGACAGGAGTTCTAACTATGGCTACACCTTC.

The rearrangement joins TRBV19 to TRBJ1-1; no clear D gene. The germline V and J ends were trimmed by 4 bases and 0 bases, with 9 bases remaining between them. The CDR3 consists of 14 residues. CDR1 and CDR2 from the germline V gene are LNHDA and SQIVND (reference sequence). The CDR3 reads CASSSTGMNTEAFF. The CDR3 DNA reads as TGTGCCAGTAGTAGTACGGGTATGAACACTGAAGCTTTCTTT.

The CDR3 region has the DNA TGTGCCAGCAGCAAACGGACAGGGGGCGTGAACACTGAAGCTTTCTTT. It encodes CASSKRTGGVNTEAFF. This rearrangement joins TRBV9 to TRBJ1-1; 11 bases match TRBD1. Germline V lookup: CDR1 SGDLS, CDR2 YYNGEE. The CDR3 runs 16 residues. The V gene end was trimmed by 4 bases and the J gene end by 0 bases; junction bases not matched to a gene: 5.

CDR3 amino acids: CAISESPITVVGPSRLYEQYF. The CDR3 DNA reads TGTGCCATCAGTGAGTCTCCCATCACCGTTGTTGGCCCGTCCAGACTCTACGAGCAGTACTTC. This sequence joins TRBV10-3 and TRBJ2-7; D uncertain. The V end was cut by 0 bases, the J end by 3 bases, with 30 bases between. CDR3 size: 21 residues. Germline V lookup: CDR1 ENHRY, CDR2 SYGVKD.

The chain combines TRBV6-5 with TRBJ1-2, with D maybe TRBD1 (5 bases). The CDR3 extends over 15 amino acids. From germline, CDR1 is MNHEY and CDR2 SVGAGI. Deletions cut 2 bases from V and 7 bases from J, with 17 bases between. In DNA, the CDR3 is TGTGCCAGCAGTTACCCCCCGACAGACGGGGGTGGCTACACCTTC. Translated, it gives CASSYPPTDGGGYTF.

The CDR3 loop is CASSLATSEYEQYF. The CDR3 DNA follows: TGTGCCAGCAGCTTAGCGACTAGCGAGTACGAGCAGTACTTC. This sequence joins TRBV7-2 and TRBJ2-7; 8 bases fit TRBD2. The CDR3 spans 14 residues. The germline CDR1 and CDR2 sequences are SGHTA and FQGNSA. Trimming cost V 0 bases and J 4 bases; bases outside gene matches: 2.

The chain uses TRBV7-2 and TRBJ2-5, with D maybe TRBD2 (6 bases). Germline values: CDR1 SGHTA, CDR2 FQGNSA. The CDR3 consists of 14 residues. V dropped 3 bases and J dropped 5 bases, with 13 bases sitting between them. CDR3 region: CASSFNGAGETQYF. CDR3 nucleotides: TGTGCCAGCAGCTTTAATGGGGCGGGGGAGACCCAGTACTTC.

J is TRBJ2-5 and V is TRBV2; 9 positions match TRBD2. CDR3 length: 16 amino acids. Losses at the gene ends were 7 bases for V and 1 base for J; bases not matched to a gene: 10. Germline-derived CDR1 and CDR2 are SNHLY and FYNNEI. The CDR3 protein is CASTRGLAGPQETQYF. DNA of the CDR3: TGTGCCAGCACCCGGGGGCTAGCGGGACCCCAAGAGACCCAGTACTTC.

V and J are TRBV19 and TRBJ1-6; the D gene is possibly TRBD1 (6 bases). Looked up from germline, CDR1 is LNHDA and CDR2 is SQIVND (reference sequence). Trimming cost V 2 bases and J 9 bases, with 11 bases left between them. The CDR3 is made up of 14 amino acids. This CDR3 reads CASSISRGPSPLHF. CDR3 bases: TGTGCCAGTAGTATATCCAGGGGACCTTCACCCCTCCACTTT.

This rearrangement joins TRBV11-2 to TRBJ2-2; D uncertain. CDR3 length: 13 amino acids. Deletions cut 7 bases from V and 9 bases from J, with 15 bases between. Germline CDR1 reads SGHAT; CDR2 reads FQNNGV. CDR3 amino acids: CASTEELFRELFF. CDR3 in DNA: TGTGCCAGCACCGAAGAGCTGTTCCGGGAGCTGTTTTTT.

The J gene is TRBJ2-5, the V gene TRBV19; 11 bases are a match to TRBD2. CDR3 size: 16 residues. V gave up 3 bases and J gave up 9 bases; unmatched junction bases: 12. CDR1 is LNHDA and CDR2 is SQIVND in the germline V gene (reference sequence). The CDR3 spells CASSIEGLAGGGSQYF. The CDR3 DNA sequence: TGTGCCAGTAGTATTGAGGGGCTAGCGGGAGGCGGGTCCCAGTACTTC.

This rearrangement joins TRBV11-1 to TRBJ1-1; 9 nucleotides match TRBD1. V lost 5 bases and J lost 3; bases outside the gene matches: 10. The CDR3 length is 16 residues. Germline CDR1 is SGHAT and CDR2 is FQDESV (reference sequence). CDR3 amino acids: CASSPLQGAPDTEAFF. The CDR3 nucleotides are TGTGCCAGCAGCCCACTACAGGGGGCGCCCGACACTGAAGCTTTCTTT.

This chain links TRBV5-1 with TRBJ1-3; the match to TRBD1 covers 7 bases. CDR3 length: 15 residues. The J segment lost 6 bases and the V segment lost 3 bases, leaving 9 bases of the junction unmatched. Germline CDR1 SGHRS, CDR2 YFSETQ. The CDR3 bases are TGCGCCAGCAGCTCCGGACAGGTCCGTTTAAACACCATATATTTT. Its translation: CASSSGQVRLNTIYF.

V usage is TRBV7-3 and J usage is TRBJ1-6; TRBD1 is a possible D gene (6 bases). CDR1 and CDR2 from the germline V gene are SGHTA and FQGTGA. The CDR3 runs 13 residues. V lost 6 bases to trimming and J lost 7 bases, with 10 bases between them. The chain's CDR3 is CASRDRANSPLHF. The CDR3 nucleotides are TGTGCCAGCAGGGACAGAGCAAATTCACCCCTCCACTTT.

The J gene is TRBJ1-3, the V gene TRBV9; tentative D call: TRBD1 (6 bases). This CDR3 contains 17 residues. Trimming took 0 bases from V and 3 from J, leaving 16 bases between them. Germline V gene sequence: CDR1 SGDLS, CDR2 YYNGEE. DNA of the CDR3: TGTGCCAGCAGCGTAGCTCCCACAGGGTCGGATGGAAACACCATATATTTT. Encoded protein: CASSVAPTGSDGNTIYF.

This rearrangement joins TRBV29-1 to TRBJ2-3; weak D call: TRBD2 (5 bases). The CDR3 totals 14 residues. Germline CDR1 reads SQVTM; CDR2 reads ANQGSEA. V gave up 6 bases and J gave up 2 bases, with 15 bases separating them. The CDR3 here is CSVSGWALTDTQYF. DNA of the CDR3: TGCAGCGTGAGCGGCTGGGCCCTCACAGATACGCAGTATTTT.

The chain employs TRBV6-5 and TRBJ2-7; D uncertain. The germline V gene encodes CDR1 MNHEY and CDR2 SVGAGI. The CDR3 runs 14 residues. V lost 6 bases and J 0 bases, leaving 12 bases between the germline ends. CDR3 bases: TGTGCCAGCAGCCAGACAACGAGCTCCTACGAGCAGTACTTC. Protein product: CASSQTTSSYEQYF.

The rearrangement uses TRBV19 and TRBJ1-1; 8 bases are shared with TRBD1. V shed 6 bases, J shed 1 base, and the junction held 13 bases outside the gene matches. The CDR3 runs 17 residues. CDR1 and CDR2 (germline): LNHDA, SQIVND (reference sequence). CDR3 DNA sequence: TGTGCCAGTAGCCGTGACAGGGGAGCGCGACGGAACACTGAAGCTTTCTTT. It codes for CASSRDRGARRNTEAFF.

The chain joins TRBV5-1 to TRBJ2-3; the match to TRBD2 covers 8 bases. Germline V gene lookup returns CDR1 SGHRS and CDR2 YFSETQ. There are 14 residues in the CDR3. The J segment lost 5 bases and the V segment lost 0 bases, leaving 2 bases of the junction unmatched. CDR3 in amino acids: CASSLGLAGDTQYF. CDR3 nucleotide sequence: TGCGCCAGCAGCTTGGGGCTAGCGGGAGATACGCAGTATTTT. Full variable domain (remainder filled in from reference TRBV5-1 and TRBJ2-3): KAGVTQTPRYLIKTRGQQVTLSCSPISGHRSVSWYQQTPGQGLQFLFEYFSETQRNKGNFPGRFSGRQFSNSRSEMNVSTLELGDSALYLCASSLGLAGDTQYFGPGTRLTVL.

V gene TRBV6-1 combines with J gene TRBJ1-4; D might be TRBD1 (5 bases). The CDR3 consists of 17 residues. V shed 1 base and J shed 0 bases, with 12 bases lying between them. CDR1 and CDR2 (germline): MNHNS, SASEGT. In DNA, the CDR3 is TGTGCCAGCAGTGAAGGCGTGGGGGGTCCAACTAATGAAAAACTGTTTTTT. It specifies CASSEGVGGPTNEKLFF.

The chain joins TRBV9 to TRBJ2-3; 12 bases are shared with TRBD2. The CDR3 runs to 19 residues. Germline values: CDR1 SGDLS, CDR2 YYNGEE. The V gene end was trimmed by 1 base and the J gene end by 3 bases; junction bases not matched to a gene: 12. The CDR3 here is CASSVNSLGLAGYTDTQYF. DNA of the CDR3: TGTGCCAGCAGCGTAAATTCTCTAGGACTAGCGGGATATACAGATACGCAGTATTTT.

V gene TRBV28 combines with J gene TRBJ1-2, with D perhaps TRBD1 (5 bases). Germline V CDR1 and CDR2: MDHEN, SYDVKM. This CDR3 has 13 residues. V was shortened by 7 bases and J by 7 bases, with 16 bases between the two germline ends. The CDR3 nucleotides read TGTGCCAGCACCGCCCAGGGCCTCGGTGGCTACACCTTC. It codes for CASTAQGLGGYTF.

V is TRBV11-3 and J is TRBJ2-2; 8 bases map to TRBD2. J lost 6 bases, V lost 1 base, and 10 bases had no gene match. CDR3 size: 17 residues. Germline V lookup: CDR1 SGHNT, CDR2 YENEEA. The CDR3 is CASSLAVGRARAGELFF. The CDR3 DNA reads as TGTGCCAGCAGCTTAGCAGTCGGGAGGGCCCGGGCCGGGGAGCTGTTTTTT.

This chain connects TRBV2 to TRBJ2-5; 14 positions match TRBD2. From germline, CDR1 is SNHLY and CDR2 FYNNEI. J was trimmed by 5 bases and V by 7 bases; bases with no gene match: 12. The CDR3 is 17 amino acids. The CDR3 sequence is CASTIGLAGGVGETQYF. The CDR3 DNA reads TGTGCCAGCACGATCGGACTAGCGGGGGGTGTGGGGGAGACCCAGTACTTC.

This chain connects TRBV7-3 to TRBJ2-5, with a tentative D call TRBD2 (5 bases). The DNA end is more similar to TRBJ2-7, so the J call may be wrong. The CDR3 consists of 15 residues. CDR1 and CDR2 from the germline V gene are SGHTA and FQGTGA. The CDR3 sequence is CASSAGGGNSYEQYF. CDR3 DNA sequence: TGTGCCAGCTCGGCGGGCGGAGGTAACTCCTACGAGCAGTACTTC.